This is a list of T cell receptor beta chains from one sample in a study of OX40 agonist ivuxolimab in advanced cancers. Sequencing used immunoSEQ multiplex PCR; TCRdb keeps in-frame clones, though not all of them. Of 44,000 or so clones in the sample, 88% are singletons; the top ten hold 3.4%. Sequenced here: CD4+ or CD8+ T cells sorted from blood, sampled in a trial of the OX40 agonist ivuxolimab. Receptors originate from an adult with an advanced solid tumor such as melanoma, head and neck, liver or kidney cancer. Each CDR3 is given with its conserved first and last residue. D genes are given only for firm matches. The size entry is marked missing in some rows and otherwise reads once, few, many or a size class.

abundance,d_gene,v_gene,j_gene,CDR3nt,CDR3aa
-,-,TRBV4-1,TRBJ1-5,TGCGCCAGCAGCTTTCGACAGGCTGAATCAGCCCAGCATTTT,CASSFRQAESAQHF
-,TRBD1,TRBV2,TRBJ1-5,TGTGCCAGCACCAGGGGGCTTATTCAGCCCCAGCATTTT,CASTRGLIQPQHF
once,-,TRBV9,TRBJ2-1,TGTGCCAGCAGCCCCCCCCCTTGGGGAAGGAGGTACAATGAGCAGTTCTTC,CASSPPPWGRRYNEQFF
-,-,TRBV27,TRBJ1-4,TGTGCCAGCAGTTTGGCAACTAATGAAAAACTGTTTTTT,CASSLATNEKLFF
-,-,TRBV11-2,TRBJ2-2,TGTGCCAGCAGCTTAGGCGGTCTTAGCGGTCTCACCGGGGAGCTGTTTTTT,CASSLGGLSGLTGELFF
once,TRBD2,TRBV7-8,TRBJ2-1,TGTGCCAGCAGAGAGACTAGCGGGAGGGAGGAGTTCTTC,CASRETSGREEFF
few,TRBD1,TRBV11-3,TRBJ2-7,TGTGCCAGCGGGGGAAGTGGGGTTAAGGGGGCCGAGCAGTACTTC,CASGGSGVKGAEQYF
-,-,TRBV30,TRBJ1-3,TGTGCCTGCAAACCTGGAAACACCATATATTTT,CACKPGNTIYF
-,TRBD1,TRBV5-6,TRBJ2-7,TGTGCCAGCAGCTTGGTTGGACAGGGGGTTTACGAGCAGTACTTC,CASSLVGQGVYEQYF
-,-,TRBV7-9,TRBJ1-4,TGTGCCAGCAGCTACTCTCAGGTGGCAGGGTCGGGTGAAAAACTGTTTTTT,CASSYSQVAGSGEKLFF
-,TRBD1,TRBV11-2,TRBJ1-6,TGTGCCAGCAGGGGACAGGGGACGGGTTCACCCCTCCACTTT,CASRGQGTGSPLHF
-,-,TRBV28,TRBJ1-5,TGTGCCAGCAGTTCCCGTCGACAGAATTATCAGCCCCAGCATTTT,CASSSRRQNYQPQHF
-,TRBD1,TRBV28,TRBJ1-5,TGTGCCAGCAGGATACAGGGGAATCAGCCCCAGCATTTT,CASRIQGNQPQHF
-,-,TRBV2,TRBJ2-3,TGTGCCAGCGACCCGGAACCTACAGATACGCAGTATTTT,CASDPEPTDTQYF
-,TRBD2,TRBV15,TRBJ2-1,TGTGCCACCAGCAGAGGATCCGGGACTAGCGGGGCCTACAATGAGCAGTTCTTC,CATSRGSGTSGAYNEQFF
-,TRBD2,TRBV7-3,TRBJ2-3,TGTGCCAGCAGTCCAGCGGGAGGGCGGCCAGATACGCAGTATTTT,CASSPAGGRPDTQYF
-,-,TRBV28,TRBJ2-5,TGTGCCAGCAGTCCCGGGTGGGGGACCCAGTACTTC,CASSPGWGTQYF
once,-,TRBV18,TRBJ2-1,TGTGCCAGCTCACCAGTCGCCGGGAGAAGGGGCAATGAGCAGTTCTTC,CASSPVAGRRGNEQFF
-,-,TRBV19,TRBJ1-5,TGTGCCAGTAGTCCACGACAGACCGGTAGCAATCAGCCCCAGCATTTT,CASSPRQTGSNQPQHF
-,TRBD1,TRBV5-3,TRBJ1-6,TGTGCCAGCAGCTATCGGGACAGGAATAATTCACCCCTCCACTTT,CASSYRDRNNSPLHF
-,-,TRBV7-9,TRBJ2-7,TGTGCCAGCAGCCCAACCGACAGGGACTTAAACGAGCAGTACTTC,CASSPTDRDLNEQYF
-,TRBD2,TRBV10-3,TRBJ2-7,TGTGCCATCAGTGAGCCGGGGGGGAGAAGCTCCTACGAGCAGTACTTC,CAISEPGGRSSYEQYF
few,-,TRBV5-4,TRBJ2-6,TGTGCCAGCAGCCCCCCGGGACGGCGGACGGGGGCCAACGTCCTGACTTTC,CASSPPGRRTGANVLTF
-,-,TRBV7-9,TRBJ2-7,TGTGCCAGCAGCTTTACCCGTGACGGCCCGGGGGAGCAGTACTTC,CASSFTRDGPGEQYF
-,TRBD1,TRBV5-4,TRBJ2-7,TGTGCCAGCAGCTTACCGGGACAGGGGGCATCAGAGCAGTACTTC,CASSLPGQGASEQYF
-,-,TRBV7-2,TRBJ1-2,TGTGCCAGCAGCTTAGTTCCTGAATATGGCTACACCTTC,CASSLVPEYGYTF
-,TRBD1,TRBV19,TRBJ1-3,TGTGCCAGCCAACCAATTGACAGGGCTGGAAACACCATATATTTT,CASQPIDRAGNTIYF
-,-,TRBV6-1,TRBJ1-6,TGTGCCAGCAGTGTACAGGTCTCCAATTCACCCCTCCACTTT,CASSVQVSNSPLHF
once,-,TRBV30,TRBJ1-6,TGTGCCTGGAGTGTATTGGTTCCTAATTCACCCCTCCACTTT,CAWSVLVPNSPLHF
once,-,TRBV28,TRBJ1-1,TGTGCCAGCAGCTCGGGGGCCCTGAACACTGAAGCTTTCTTT,CASSSGALNTEAFF
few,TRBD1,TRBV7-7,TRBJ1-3,TGTGCCAGCAGCAGAGGGACAGGGAAGGGAAACACCATATATTTT,CASSRGTGKGNTIYF
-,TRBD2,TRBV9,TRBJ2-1,TGTGCCAGCAGCGTTACTAGCGGGAGCTCCTACAATGAGCAGTTCTTC,CASSVTSGSSYNEQFF
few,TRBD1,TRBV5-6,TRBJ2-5,TGTGCCAGCAGCCCGTCCCGGGACAGGGGACGGGGGAAGACCCAGTACTTC,CASSPSRDRGRGKTQYF
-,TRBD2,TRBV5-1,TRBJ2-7,TGCGCCAGCAGCTTGCGAATTAGCGGGGAAATGGTGTACGAGCAGTACTTC,CASSLRISGEMVYEQYF
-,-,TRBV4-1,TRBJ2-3,TGCGCCAGCAGCCAACCGCCGGGACTTTCCCTCGATACGCAGTATTTT,CASSQPPGLSLDTQYF
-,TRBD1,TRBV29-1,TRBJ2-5,TGCAGCGTTGAAGCCGAACAGGGGGCTAGGGAGACCCAGTACTTC,CSVEAEQGARETQYF
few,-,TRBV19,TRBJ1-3,TGTGCCAGTAGCGGGACTTCAAGAAACACCATATATTTT,CASSGTSRNTIYF
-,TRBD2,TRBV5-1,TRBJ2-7,TGCGCCAGCACCCTGACTAGCGGGGGGCTTAAGAACGAGCAGTACTTC,CASTLTSGGLKNEQYF
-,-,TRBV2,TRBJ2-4,TGTGCCAGCAGTGAAGAGTCAGGGTGGGCCAAAAACATTCAGTACTTC,CASSEESGWAKNIQYF